This T cell receptor beta chain stems from a study of blood T cells in healthy people across ages. Study conclusions and caveats: For the donors, CMV status was unknown and possibly confounded expanded clonotype changes.

Every participating donor contributed about 10 milliliters of peripheral blood through a draw. The authors ran a second PCR of about 6 to 11 cycles using a sample-barcoded 5' primer and a J-beta primer mix. TCRdb recomputed calls from the 5' RACE reads with MiXCR, one row per CDR3 protein. The data contain hundreds of thousands of distinct CDR3 sequences, 45% to 50% of them singletons. Germline V gives CDR1 SGHDT, CDR2 YYEEEE. The CDR3 length is 14 residues. The V end was cut by 2 bases, the J end by 2 bases, with 11 bases between. For this clonotype: The antigen is not known.

This sequence joins TRBV5-6 and TRBJ2-7, with D perhaps matching TRBD1 (5 bases). This sequence was found in a woman aged 60 to 75 in good health. Sequencing input: blood. CDR3 region: CASSFSTDPYEQYF. The CDR3 DNA sequence: TGTGCCAGCAGCTTTTCGACAGATCCCTACGAGCAGTACTTC.